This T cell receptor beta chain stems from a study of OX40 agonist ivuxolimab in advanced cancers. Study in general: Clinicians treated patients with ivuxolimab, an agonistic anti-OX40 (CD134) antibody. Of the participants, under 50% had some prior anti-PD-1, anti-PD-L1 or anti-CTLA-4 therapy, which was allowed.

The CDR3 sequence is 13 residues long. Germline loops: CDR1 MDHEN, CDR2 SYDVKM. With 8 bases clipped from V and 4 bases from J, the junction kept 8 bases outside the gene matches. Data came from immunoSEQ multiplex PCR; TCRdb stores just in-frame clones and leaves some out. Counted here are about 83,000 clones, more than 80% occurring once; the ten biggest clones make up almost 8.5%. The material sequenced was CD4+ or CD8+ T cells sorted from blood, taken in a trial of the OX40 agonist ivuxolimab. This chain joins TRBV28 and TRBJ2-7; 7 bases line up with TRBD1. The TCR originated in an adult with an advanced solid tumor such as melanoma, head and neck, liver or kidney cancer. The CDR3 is CASADREGYEQYF. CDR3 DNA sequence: TGTGCCAGCGCCGACAGGGAAGGGTACGAGCAGTACTTC.